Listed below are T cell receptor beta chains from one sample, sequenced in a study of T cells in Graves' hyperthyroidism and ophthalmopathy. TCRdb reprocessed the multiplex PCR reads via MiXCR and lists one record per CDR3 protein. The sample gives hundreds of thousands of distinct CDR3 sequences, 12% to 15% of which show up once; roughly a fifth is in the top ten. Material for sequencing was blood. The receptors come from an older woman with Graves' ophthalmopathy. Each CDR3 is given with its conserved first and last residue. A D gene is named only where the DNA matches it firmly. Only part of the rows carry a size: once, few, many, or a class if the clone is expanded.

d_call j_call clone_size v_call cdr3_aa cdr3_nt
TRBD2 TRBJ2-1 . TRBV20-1 CSAGIRGGRNYNEQFF TGCAGTGCTGGAATCCGCGGCGGGAGAAATTACAATGAGCAGTTCTTC
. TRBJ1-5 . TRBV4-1 CASSRSWGARQPQHF TGTGCCAGCAGCCGATCGTGGGGGGCGAGGCAGCCCCAGCATTTT
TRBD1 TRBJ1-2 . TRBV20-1 CSARDPGTAYGYTF TGCAGTGCTAGAGATCCCGGGACAGCTTATGGCTACACCTTC
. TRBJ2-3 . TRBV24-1 CATSARGRGSTDTQYF TGTGCCACCAGTGCCCGGGGGCGGGGGAGCACAGATACGCAGTATTTT
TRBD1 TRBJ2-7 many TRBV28 CASRETGGSYEQYF TGTGCCAGCAGGGAGACAGGGGGATCGTACGAGCAGTACTTC
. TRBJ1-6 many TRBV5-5 CASSLGTRDSPLHF TGTGCCAGCAGCTTGGGGACGCGGGATTCACCCCTCCACTTT
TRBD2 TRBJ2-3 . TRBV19 CASSMVAGGSDTQYF TGTGCCAGTAGTATGGTGGCGGGAGGTTCAGATACGCAGTATTTT
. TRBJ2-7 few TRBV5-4 CASSLGDNPYEQYF TGTGCCAGCAGCTTGGGGGACAACCCGTACGAGCAGTACTTC
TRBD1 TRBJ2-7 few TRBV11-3 CASSEPDRGYEQYF TGTGCCAGCAGTGAGCCCGACAGGGGGTACGAGCAGTACTTC
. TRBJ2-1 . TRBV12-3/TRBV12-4 CASSFGRGVNEQFF TGTGCCAGCAGTTTCGGCAGGGGGGTCAATGAGCAGTTCTTC
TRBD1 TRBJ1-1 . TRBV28 CASSQQGLAFF TGTGCCAGCAGCCAACAGGGGCTGGCTTTCTTT
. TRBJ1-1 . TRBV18 CASSPFENTEAFF TGTGCCAGCTCACCTTTCGAGAACACTGAAGCTTTCTTT
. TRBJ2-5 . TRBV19 CASSIRHQETQYF TGTGCCAGTAGTATCCGACACCAAGAGACCCAGTACTTC
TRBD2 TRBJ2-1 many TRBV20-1 CSARELAFSYNEQFF TGCAGTGCTAGAGAACTAGCGTTCTCCTACAATGAGCAGTTCTTC
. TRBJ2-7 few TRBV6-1 CASSQLARVGYEQYF TGTGCCAGCAGTCAATTGGCCAGGGTGGGCTACGAGCAGTACTTC
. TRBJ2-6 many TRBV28 CASSSRTALRVAGANVLTF TGTGCCAGCAGTTCCCGGACAGCCTTGAGGGTGGCGGGGGCCAACGTCCTGACTTTC
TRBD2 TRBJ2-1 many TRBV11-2 CASSTSGSIEQFF TGTGCCAGCAGTACTAGCGGGAGTATTGAGCAGTTCTTC
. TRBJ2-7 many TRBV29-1 CSVEVSSYEQYF TGCAGCGTTGAAGTGAGCTCCTACGAGCAGTACTTC
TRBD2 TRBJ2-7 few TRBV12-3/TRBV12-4 CASTRGGGACYEQYF TGTGCCAGCACCCGGGGGGGGGGCGCTTGCTACGAGCAGTACTTC
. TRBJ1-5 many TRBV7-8 CASSERDGPNQPQHF TGTGCCAGCAGCGAAAGGGACGGCCCCAATCAGCCCCAGCATTTT
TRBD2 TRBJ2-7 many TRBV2 CASSESPGTRAYEQYF TGTGCCAGCAGTGAAAGTCCCGGGACTAGGGCCTACGAGCAGTACTTC
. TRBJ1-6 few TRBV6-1 CASSEDSPLHF TGTGCCAGCAGCGAAGATTCACCCCTCCACTTT
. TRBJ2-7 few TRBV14 CASSQFAEQYF TGTGCCAGCAGCCAATTTGCCGAGCAGTACTTC
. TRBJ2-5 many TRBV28 CASSQTVGRQGETQYF TGTGCCAGCAGTCAAACCGTGGGCCGCCAGGGAGAGACCCAGTACTTC
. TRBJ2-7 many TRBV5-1 CASSRGTSASSYEQYF TGCGCCAGCAGCCGCGGGACCTCGGCGAGCTCCTACGAGCAGTACTTC
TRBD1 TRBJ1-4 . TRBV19 CASRTGGGWTNEKLFF TGTGCCAGTAGGACAGGGGGCGGATGGACTAATGAAAAACTGTTTTTT
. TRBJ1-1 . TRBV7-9 CASRPFEPGRTEAFF TGTGCCAGCAGGCCCTTCGAACCGGGACGTACTGAAGCTTTCTTT
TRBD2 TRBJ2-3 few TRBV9 CASSVEGSVSGRGKDTQYF TGTGCCAGCAGCGTAGAGGGTAGCGTAAGCGGGAGAGGAAAAGATACGCAGTATTTT
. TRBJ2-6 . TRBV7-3 CASTHGGTGANVLTF TGTGCCAGCACCCACGGGGGTACTGGGGCCAACGTCCTGACTTTC
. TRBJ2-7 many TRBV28 CASSLFGLRSSYEQYF TGTGCCAGCAGTTTATTTGGACTCCGCAGCTCCTACGAGCAGTACTTC
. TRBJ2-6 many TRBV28 CASRVGARYGANVLTF TGTGCCAGCAGGGTGGGGGCGCGGTATGGGGCCAACGTCCTGACTTTC
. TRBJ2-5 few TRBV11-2 CASSPDSIQETQYF TGTGCCAGCAGCCCCGACAGTATCCAAGAGACCCAGTACTTC
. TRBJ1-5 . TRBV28 CASTLQGQQPQHF TGTGCCAGCACCTTACAGGGTCAGCAGCCCCAGCATTTT
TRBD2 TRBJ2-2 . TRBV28 CASSPTGLATGELFF TGTGCCAGCAGCCCCACGGGACTAGCGACCGGGGAGCTGTTTTTT
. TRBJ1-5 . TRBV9 CASSLQDSNQPQHF TGTGCCAGCAGCCTACAGGATAGCAATCAGCCCCAGCATTTT
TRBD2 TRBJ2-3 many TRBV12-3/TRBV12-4 CASSLRTSGTHTQYF TGTGCCAGCAGTCTCCGGACTAGCGGGACACATACGCAGTATTTT
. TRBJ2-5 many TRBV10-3 CAISLGTSKKTQYF TGTGCCATCAGCCTTGGGACATCGAAGAAGACCCAGTACTTC
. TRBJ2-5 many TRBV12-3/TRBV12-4 CASSFHAGGALQETQYF TGTGCCAGCAGTTTCCACGCGGGTGGGGCTCTCCAAGAGACCCAGTACTTC
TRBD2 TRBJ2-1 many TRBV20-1 CSATLGTSGNEQFF TGCAGTGCCACGTTAGGGACTAGTGGGAATGAGCAGTTCTTC
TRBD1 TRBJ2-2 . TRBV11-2 CASSLTPSRDRYTGELFF TGTGCCAGCAGCTTAACCCCCTCCCGGGACAGATACACCGGGGAGCTGTTTTTT
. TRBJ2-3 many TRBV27 CASARDSTDTQYF TGTGCCAGCGCCCGGGACAGCACAGATACGCAGTATTTT
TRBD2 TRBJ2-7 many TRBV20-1 CSARDSGGRVEQYF TGCAGTGCTAGAGATTCGGGGGGGCGGGTCGAGCAGTACTTC